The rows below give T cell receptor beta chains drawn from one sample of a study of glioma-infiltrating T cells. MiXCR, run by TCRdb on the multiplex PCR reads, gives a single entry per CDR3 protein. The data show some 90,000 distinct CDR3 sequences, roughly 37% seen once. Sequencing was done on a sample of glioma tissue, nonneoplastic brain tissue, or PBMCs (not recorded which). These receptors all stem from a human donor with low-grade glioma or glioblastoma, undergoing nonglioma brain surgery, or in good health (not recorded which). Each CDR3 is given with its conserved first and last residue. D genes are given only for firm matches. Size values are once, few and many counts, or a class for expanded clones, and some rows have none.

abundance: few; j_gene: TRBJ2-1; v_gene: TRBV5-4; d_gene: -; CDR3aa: CASSLWAASEQFF; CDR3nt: TGTGCCAGCAGCTTGTGGGCCGCGAGTGAGCAGTTCTTC
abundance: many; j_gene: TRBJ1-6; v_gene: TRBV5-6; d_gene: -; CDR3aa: CASSSGVTYNSPLHF; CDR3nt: TGTGCCAGCAGCAGTGGGGTTACCTATAATTCACCCCTCCACTTT
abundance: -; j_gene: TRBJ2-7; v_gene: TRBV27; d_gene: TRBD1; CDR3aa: CASSFCDRGDEQYF; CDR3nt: TGTGCCAGCAGTTTCTGTGACAGGGGCGACGAGCAGTACTTC
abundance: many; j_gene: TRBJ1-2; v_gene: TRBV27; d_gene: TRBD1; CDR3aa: CASSQSGQIGGYTF; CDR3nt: TGTGCCAGCAGTCAATCGGGACAGATAGGTGGCTACACCTTC
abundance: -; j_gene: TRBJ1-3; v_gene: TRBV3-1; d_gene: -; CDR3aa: CACIQDRALLGNTIYF; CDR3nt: TGTGCCTGCATCCAAGATCGGGCCTTACTCGGAAACACCATATATTTT
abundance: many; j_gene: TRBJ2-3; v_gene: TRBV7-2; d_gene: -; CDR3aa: CASSLALDATDTQYF; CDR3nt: TGTGCCAGCAGCTTAGCCCTTGACGCCACAGATACGCAGTATTTT
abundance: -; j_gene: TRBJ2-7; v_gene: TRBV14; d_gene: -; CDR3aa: CASSQVLGYEQYF; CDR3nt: TGTGCCAGCAGCCAAGTTCTGGGGTATGAGCAGTACTTC
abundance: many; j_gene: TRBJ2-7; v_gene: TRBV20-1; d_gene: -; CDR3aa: CSARETGVRYEQYF; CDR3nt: TGCAGTGCTCGGGAAACAGGAGTACGATACGAGCAGTACTTC
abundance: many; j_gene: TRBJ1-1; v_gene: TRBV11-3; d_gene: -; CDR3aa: CASSSPRTNEAFF; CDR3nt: TGTGCCAGCAGCTCTCCCCGTACAAATGAAGCTTTCTTT
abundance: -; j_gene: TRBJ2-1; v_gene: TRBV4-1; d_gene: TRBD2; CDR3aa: CASGYSRENYNGQFF; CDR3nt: TGCGCCAGCGGTTACTCGCGGGAGAACTACAATGGGCAGTTCTTC
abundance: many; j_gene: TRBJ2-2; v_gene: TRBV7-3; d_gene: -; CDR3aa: CASSSKGVRQNTGELFF; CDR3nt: TGTGCCAGCAGCTCAAAAGGGGTACGGCAGAACACCGGGGAGCTGTTTTTT
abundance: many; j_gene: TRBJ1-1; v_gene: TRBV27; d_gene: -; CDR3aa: CASSPIDRSEAFF; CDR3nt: TGTGCCAGCAGTCCTATTGACAGGTCTGAAGCTTTCTTT
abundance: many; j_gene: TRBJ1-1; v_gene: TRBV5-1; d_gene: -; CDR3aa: CASSLEWVNTEAFF; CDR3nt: TGCGCCAGCAGCTTGGAATGGGTTAACACTGAAGCTTTCTTT
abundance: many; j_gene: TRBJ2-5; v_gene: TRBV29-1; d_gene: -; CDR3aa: CSVPTGTTLSSTF; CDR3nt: TGCAGCGTTCCGACAGGGACTACCCTTTCTTCCACCTTC
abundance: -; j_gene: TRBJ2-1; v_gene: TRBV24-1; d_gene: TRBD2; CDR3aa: CATSGGGNEQFF; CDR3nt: TGTGCCACCAGTGGGGGGGGCAATGAGCAGTTCTTC
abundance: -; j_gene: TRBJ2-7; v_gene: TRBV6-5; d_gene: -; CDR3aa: CASSPVAGSYEQYF; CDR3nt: TGTGCCAGCAGTCCAGTTGCCGGGAGCTACGAGCAGTACTTC
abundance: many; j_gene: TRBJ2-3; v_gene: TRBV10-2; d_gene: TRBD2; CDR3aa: CASSGRAGYADTQYF; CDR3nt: TGCGCCAGCAGTGGTCGAGCGGGATACGCAGATACGCAGTATTTT
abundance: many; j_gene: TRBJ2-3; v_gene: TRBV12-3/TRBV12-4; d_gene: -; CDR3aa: CASSLGQSVDTQYF; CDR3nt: TGTGCCAGCAGTTTGGGACAATCAGTGGATACGCAGTATTTT
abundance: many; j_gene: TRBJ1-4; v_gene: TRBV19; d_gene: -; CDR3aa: CATAPGDTNEKLFF; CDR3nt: TGTGCCACCGCACCGGGAGATACTAATGAAAAACTGTTTTTT
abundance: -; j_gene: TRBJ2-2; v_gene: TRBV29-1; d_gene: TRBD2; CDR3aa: CSGLRVREGGELFF; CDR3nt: TGCAGCGGCCTTCGGGTTAGGGAGGGCGGGGAGCTGTTTTTT
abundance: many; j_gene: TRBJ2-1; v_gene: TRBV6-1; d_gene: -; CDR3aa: CASSARQYNEQFF; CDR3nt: TGTGCCAGCAGTGCGCGTCAGTACAATGAGCAGTTCTTC
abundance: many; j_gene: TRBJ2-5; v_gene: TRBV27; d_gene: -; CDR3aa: CASSLLDSQETQYF; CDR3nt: TGTGCCAGCAGTTTATTGGACAGCCAAGAGACCCAGTACTTC
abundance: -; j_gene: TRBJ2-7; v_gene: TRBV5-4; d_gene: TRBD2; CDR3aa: CASSLAPRGGSYERYF; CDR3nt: TGTGCCAGCAGCTTGGCGCCACGCGGGGGGTCCTACGAGCGGTACTTC
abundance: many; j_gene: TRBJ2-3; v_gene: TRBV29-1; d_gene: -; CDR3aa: CSVEIQTSTDTQYF; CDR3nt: TGCAGCGTTGAGATACAGACTAGCACAGATACGCAGTATTTT
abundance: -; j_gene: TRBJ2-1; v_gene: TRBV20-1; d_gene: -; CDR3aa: CSAPKTPGNEQFF; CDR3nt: TGCAGTGCTCCAAAGACCCCGGGGAATGAGCAGTTCTTC
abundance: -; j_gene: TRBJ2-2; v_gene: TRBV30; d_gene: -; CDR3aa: CAWSLGGYTGELFF; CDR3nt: TGTGCCTGGAGTTTAGGGGGTTACACCGGGGAGCTGTTTTTT
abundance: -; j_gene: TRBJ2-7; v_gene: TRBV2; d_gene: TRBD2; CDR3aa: CASRFLLTSGSYEKYF; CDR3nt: TGTGCCAGCAGATTCTTACTGACTAGCGGGAGTTACGAGAAGTACTTC
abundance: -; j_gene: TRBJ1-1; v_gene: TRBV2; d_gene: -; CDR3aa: CACSEAPLPGPGAEAFF; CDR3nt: TGTGCCTGCAGTGAAGCGCCTTTACCGGGACCAGGGGCTGAAGCTTTCTTT
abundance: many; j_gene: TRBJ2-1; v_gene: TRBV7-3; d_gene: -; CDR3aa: CASRLGGSGEQFF; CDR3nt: TGTGCCAGCAGGTTAGGAGGGAGTGGTGAGCAGTTCTTC
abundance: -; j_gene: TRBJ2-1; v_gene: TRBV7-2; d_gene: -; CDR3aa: CASIDSLQPYEQFF; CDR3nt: TGTGCCAGCATCGACAGCCTACAGCCCTATGAGCAGTTCTTC
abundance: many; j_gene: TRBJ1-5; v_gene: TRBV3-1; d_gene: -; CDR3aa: CASSRGGQPQHF; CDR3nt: TGTGCCAGCAGCCGAGGGGGTCAGCCCCAGCATTTT
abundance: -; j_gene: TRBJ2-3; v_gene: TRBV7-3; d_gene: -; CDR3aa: CASSLRGGYKDTQYF; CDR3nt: TGTGCCAGCAGCTTACGCGGAGGGTACAAAGATACGCAGTATTTT
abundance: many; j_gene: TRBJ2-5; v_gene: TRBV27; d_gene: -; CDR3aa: CASSRGTQLGATQYF; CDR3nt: TGTGCCAGCAGTAGAGGGACCCAGCTCGGTGCGACCCAGTACTTC
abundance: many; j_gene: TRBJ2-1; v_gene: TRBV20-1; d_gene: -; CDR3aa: CSARMDTNYNEQFF; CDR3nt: TGCAGTGCTAGAATGGACACCAACTACAATGAGCAGTTCTTC
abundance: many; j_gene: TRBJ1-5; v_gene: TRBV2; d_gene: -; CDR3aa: CASRTYSNQPQHF; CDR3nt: TGTGCCAGCAGGACTTATAGCAATCAGCCCCAGCATTTT
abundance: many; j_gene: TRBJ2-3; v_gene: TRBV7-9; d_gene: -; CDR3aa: CASSLLAGSTDTQYF; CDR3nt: TGTGCCAGCAGCTTACTCGCGGGCTCCACAGATACGCAGTATTTT
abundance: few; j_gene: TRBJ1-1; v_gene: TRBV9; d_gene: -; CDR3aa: CASSVAGGSNTEAFF; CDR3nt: TGTGCCAGCAGCGTAGCGGGAGGTTCGAACACTGAAGCTTTCTTT
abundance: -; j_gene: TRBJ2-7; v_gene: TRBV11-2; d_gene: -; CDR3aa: CANKTGGSSYEQYF; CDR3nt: TGTGCCAACAAAACTGGAGGGTCTTCCTACGAGCAGTACTTC
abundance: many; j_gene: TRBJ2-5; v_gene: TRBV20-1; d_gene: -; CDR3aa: CSASSAGRGETQYF; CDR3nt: TGCAGTGCTAGTTCCGCGGGACGGGGAGAGACCCAGTACTTC
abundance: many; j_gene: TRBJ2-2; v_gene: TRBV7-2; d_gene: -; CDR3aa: CASSSRTRTGELFF; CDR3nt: TGTGCCAGCAGCTCACGGACACGAACCGGGGAGCTGTTTTTT
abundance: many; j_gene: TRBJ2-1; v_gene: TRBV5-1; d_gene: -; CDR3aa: CASSLQQVDEQFF; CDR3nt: TGCGCCAGCAGCTTGCAACAGGTCGATGAGCAGTTCTTC
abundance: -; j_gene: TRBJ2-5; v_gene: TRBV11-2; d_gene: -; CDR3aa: CASSARTEFQETQYF; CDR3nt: TGTGCCAGCAGCGCCCGGACGGAATTCCAAGAGACCCAGTACTTC
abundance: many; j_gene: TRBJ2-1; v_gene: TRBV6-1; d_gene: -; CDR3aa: CASSQTTGPSYNEQFF; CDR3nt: TGTGCCAGCAGTCAAACTACAGGTCCCTCGTACAATGAGCAGTTCTTC
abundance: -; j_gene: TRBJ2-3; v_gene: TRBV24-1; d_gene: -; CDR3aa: CATCSPARIPDTQYF; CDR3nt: TGTGCCACCTGTAGTCCGGCACGGATCCCGGATACGCAGTATTTT
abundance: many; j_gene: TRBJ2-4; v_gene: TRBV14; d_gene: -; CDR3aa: CASSQSTENIQYF; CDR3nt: TGTGCCAGCAGCCAGTCAACAGAAAACATTCAGTACTTC
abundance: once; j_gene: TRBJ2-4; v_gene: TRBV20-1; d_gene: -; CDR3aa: CSARDLGCIQYF; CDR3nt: TGCAGTGCTAGAGATCTTGGATGCATTCAGTACTTC
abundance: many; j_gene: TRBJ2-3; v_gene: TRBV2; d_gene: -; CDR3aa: CASSARLTDTQYF; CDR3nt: TGTGCCAGCAGTGCGAGACTGACAGATACGCAGTATTTT
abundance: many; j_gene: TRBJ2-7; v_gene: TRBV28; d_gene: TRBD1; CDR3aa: CASSSPGGPRYEQYF; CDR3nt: TGTGCCAGCAGTTCTCCAGGGGGACCCCGGTACGAGCAGTACTTC
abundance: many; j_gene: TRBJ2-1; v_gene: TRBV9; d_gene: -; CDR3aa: CASSVQRYGEQFF; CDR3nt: TGTGCCAGCAGCGTACAACGCTATGGTGAGCAGTTCTTC
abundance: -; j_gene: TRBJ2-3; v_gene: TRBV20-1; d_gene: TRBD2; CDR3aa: CSAARTSGGPNTQYF; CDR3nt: TGCAGTGCCGCAAGAACTAGCGGGGGGCCTAATACGCAGTATTTT